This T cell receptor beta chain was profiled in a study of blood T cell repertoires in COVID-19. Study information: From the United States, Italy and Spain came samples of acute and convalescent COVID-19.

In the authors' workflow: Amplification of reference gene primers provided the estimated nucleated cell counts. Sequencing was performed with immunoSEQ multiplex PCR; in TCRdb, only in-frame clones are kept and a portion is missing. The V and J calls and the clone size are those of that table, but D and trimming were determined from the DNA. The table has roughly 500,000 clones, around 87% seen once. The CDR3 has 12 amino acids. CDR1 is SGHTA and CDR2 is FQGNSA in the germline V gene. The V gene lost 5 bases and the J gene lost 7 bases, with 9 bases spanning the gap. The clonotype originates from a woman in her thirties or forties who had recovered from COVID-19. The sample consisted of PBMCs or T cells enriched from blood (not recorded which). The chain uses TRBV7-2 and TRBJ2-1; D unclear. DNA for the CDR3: TGTGCCAGCAGCCCTCCCCGGAATGAGCAGTTCTTC. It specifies CASSPPRNEQFF.